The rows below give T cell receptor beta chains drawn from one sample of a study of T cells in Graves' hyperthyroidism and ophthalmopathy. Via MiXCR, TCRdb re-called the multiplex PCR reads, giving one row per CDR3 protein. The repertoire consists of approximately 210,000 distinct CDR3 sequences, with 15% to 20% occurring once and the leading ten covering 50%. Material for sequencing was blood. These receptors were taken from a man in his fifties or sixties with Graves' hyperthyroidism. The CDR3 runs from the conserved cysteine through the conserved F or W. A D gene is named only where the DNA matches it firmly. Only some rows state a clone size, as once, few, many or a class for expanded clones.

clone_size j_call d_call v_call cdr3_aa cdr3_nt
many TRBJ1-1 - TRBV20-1 CSASSGATEAFF TGCAGTGCTAGTTCAGGGGCCACTGAAGCTTTCTTT
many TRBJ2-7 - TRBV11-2 CASSLGRASYEQYF TGTGCCAGCAGCTTAGGACGGGCTTCCTACGAGCAGTACTTC
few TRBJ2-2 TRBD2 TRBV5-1 CASSLVAGGHGELFF TGCGCCAGCAGCTTGGTTGCGGGAGGCCACGGGGAGCTGTTTTTT
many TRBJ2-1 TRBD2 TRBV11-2 CASSLDTSAHEQFF TGTGCCAGCAGCTTGGACACTAGCGCCCATGAGCAGTTCTTC
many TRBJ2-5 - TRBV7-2 CASSSRASQETQYF TGTGCCAGCAGCTCCCGCGCCTCACAAGAGACCCAGTACTTC
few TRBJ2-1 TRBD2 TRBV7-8 CASSFMALAGYNEQFF TGTGCCAGCAGCTTTATGGCCCTAGCGGGGTACAATGAGCAGTTCTTC
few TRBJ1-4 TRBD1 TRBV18 CASSYDRANEKLFF TGTGCCAGCTCATACGACAGGGCTAATGAAAAACTGTTTTTT
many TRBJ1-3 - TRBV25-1 CASRGTHSSGNTIYF TGTGCCAGCAGGGGGACTCACAGCTCTGGAAACACCATATATTTT
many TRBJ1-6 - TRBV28 CASSLRGGHVSPLHF TGTGCCAGCAGTTTAAGGGGCGGACATGTGTCACCCCTCCACTTT
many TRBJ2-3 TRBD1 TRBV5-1 CASSEGAHSTDTQYF TGCGCCAGCAGCGAGGGGGCACATAGCACAGATACGCAGTATTTT
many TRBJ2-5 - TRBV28 CASSSRTVVETQYF TGTGCCAGCAGTTCCCGGACAGTAGTAGAGACCCAGTACTTC
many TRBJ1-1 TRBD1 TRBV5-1 CASSLTGGDYEAFF TGCGCCAGCAGCTTGACAGGGGGCGACTATGAAGCTTTCTTT
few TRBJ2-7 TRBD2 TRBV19 CASSRLAGAGEQYF TGTGCCAGTAGTAGGCTAGCGGGAGCCGGCGAGCAGTACTTC
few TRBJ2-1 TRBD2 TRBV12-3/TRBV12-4 CASSRTSVDNEQFF TGTGCCAGCAGCCGGACTAGCGTCGACAATGAGCAGTTCTTC
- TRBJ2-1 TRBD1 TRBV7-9 CASSSGQGEIHEQFF TGTGCCAGCAGCTCGGGACAGGGGGAAATCCATGAGCAGTTCTTC
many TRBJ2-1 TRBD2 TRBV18 CASSLSSTSGYNEQFF TGTGCCAGCTCACTGTCGTCGACTAGCGGATACAATGAGCAGTTCTTC
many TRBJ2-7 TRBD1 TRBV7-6 CASSQLPGQGGYEQYF TGTGCCAGCAGCCAACTCCCGGGACAGGGCGGCTACGAGCAGTACTTC
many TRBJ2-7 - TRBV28 CASSPTGYIYEQYF TGTGCCAGCAGTCCTACAGGATACATCTACGAGCAGTACTTC
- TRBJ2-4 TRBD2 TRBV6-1 CASSDIRPGGIGAKNIQYF TGTGCCAGCAGTGACATACGTCCGGGGGGGATCGGAGCCAAAAACATTCAGTACTTC
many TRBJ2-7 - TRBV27 CASSGLADAYEQYF TGTGCCAGCAGTGGATTAGCGGACGCCTACGAGCAGTACTTC
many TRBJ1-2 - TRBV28 CASTIRGPQAGYTF TGTGCCAGCACCATCAGGGGTCCCCAGGCTGGCTACACCTTC
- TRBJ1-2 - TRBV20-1 CSARDRIRQANYGYTF TGCAGTGCTAGAGATCGGATCCGACAGGCAAACTATGGCTACACCTTC
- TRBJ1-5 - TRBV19 CASSDSPNSNQPQHF TGTGCCAGTAGTGACAGTCCGAATAGCAATCAGCCCCAGCATTTT